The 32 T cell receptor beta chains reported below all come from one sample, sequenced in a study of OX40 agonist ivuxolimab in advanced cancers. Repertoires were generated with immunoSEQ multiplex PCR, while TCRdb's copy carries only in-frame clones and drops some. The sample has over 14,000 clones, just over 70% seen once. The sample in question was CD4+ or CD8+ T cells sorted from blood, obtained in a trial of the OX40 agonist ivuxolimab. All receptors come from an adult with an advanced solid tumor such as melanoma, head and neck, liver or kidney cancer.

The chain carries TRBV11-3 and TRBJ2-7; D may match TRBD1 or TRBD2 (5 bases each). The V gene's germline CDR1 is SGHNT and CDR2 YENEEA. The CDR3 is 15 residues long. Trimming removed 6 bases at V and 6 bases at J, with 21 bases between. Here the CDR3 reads CASRAPGRDGGEQYF. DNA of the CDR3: TGTGCCAGCAGAGCACCAGGCAGGGACGGTGGCGAGCAGTACTTC. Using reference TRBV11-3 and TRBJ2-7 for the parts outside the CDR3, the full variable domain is EAGVVQSPRYKIIEKKQPVAFWCNPISGHNTLYWYLQNLGQGPELLIRYENEEAVDDSQLPKDRFSAERLKGVDSTLKIQPAELGDSAVYLCASRAPGRDGGEQYFGPGTRLTVT.

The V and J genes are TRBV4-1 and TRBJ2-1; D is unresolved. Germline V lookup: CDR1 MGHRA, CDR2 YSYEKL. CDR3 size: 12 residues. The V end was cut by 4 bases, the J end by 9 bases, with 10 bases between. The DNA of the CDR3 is TGCGCCAGCAGCCCGCTCGGGTCTGAGCAGTTCTTC. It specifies CASSPLGSEQFF.

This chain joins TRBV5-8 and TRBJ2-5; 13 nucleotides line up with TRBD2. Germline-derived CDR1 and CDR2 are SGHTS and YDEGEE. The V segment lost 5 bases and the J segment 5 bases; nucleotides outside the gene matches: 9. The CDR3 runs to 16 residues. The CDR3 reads CASRWTSGSTWETQYF. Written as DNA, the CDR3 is TGTGCCAGCAGGTGGACTAGCGGGAGTACGTGGGAGACCCAGTACTTC.

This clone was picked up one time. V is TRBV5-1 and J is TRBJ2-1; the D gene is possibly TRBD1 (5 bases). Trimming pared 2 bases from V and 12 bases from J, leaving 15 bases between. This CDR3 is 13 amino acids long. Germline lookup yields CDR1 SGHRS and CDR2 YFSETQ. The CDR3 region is CASSFTSPGAQFF. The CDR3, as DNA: TGCGCCAGCAGCTTCACTTCCCCTGGGGCGCAGTTCTTC.

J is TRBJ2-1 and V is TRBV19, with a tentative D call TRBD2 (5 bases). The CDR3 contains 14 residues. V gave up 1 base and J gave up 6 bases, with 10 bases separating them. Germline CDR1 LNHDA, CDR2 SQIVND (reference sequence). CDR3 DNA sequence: TGTGCCAGTAGTATAGTCAGAGGGAGCAATGAGCAGTTCTTC. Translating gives CASSIVRGSNEQFF.

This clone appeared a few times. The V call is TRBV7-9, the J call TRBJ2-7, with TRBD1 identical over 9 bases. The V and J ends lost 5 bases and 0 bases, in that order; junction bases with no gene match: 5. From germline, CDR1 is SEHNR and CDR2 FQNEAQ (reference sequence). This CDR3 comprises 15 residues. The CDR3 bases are TGTGCCAGCAGCGTCCGGGACAGGGACTCCTACGAGCAGTACTTC. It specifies CASSVRDRDSYEQYF.

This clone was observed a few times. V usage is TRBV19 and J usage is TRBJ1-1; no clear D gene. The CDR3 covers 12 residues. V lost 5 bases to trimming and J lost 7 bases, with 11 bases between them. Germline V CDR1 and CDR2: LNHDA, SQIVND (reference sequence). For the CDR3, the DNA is TGTGCCAGTAGTCACACCTTAATTGAAGCTTTCTTT. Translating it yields CASSHTLIEAFF.

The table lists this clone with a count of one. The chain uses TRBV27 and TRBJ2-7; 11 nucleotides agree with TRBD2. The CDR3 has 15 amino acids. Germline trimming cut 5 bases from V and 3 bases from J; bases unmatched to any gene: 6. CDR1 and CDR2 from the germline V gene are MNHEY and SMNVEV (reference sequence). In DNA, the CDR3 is TGTGCCAGCAGTCCCAGACTAGCGGGGAACTACGAGCAGTACTTC. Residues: CASSPRLAGNYEQYF.

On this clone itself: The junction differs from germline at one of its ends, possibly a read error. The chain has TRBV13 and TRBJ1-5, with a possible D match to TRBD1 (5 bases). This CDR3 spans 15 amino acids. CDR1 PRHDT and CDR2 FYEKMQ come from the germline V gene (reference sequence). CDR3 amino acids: CAGSLSQGGNQPQHF. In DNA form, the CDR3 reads TGTGCCGGCAGCCTGAGCCAGGGAGGCAATCAGCCCCAGCATTTT.

The CDR3 nucleotides are TGTGCCAGCAGCTCGGACAGCTACAATGAGCAGTTCTTC. This translates into CASSSDSYNEQFF. The rearrangement links TRBV11-2 to TRBJ2-1, with TRBD1 as a possible D gene (6 bases). The V gene's germline CDR1 is SGHAT and CDR2 FQNNGV. V dropped 4 bases and J dropped 3 bases, with 7 bases sitting between them. The CDR3 extends over 13 amino acids. Complete variable domain (other parts from reference TRBV11-2 and TRBJ2-1): EAGVAQSPRYKIIEKRQSVAFWCNPISGHATLYWYQQILGQGPKLLIQFQNNGVVDDSQLPKDRFSAERLKGVDSTLKIQPAKLEDSAVYLCASSSDSYNEQFFGPGTRLTVL.

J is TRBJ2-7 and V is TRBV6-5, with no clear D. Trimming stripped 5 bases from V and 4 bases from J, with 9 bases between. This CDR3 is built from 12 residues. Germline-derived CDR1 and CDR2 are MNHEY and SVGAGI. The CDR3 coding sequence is TGTGCCAGCAGTCCGGACCTTTACGAGCAGTACTTC. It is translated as CASSPDLYEQYF.

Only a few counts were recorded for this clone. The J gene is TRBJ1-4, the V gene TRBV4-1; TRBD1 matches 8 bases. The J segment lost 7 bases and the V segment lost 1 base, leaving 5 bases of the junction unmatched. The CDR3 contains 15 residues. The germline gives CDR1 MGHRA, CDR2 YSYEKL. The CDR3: CASSQADRDGEKLFF. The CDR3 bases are TGCGCCAGCAGCCAAGCGGACAGGGACGGTGAAAAACTGTTTTTT.

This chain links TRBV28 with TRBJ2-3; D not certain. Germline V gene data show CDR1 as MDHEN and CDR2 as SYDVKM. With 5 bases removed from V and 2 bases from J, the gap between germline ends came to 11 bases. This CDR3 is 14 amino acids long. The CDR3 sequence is CASSLLGYTDTQYF. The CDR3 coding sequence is TGTGCCAGCAGTCTCCTTGGATACACAGATACGCAGTATTTT. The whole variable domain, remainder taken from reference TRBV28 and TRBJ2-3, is DVKVTQSSRYLVKRTGEKVFLECVQDMDHENMFWYRQDPGLGLRLIYFSYDVKMKEKGDIPEGYSVSREKKERFSLILESASTNQTSMYLCASSLLGYTDTQYFGPGTRLTVL.

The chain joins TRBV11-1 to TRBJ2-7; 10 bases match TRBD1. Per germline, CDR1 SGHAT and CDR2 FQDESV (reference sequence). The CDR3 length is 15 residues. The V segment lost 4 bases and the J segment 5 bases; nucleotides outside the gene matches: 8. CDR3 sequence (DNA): TGTGCCAGCAGCTCCTTGACAGGGGGCAGCGACGAGCAGTACTTC. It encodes CASSSLTGGSDEQYF.

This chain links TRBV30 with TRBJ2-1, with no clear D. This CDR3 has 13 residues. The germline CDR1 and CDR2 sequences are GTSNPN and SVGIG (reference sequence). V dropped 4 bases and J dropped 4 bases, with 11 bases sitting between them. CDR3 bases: TGTGCCTGGACCTCGGGTATTTACAATGAGCAGTTCTTC. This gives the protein CAWTSGIYNEQFF.

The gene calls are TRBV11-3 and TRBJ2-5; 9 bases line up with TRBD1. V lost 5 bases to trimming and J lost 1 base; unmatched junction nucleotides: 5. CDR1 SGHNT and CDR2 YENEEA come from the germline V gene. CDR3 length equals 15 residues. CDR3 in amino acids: CASSAPGQGQETQYF. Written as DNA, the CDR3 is TGTGCCAGCAGCGCCCCGGGACAGGGCCAAGAGACCCAGTACTTC. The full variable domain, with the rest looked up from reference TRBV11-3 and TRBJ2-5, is EAGVVQSPRYKIIEKKQPVAFWCNPISGHNTLYWYLQNLGQGPELLIRYENEEAVDDSQLPKDRFSAERLKGVDSTLKIQPAELGDSAVYLCASSAPGQGQETQYFGPGTRLLVL.

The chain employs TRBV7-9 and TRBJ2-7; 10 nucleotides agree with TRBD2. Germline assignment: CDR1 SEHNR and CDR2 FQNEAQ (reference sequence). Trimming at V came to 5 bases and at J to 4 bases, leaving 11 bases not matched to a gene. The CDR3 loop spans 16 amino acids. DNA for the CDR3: TGTGCCAGCAGCCCCCCCCCGGGACTAGCGTCATACGAGCAGTACTTC. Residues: CASSPPPGLASYEQYF. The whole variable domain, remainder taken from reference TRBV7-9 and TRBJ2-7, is DTGVSQNPRHKITKRGQNVTFRCDPISEHNRLYWYRQTLGQGPEFLTYFQNEAQLEKSRLLSDRFSAERPKGSFSTLEIQRTEQGDSAMYLCASSPPPGLASYEQYFGPGTRLTVT.

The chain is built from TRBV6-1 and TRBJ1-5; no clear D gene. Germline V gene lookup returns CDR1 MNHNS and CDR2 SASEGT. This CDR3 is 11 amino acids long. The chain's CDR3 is CATGMTQPQHF. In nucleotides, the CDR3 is TGTGCTACCGGGATGACTCAGCCCCAGCATTTT.

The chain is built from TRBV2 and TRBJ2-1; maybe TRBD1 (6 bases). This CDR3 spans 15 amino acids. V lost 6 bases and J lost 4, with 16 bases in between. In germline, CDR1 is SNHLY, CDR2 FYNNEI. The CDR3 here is CASSETLTGYNEQFF. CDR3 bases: TGTGCCAGCAGCGAAACACTGACAGGTTACAATGAGCAGTTCTTC.

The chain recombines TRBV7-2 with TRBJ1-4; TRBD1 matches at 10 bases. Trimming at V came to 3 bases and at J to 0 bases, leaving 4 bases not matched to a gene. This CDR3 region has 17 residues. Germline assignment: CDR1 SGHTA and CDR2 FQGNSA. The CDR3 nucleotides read TGTGCCAGCAGCTTGGGACAGGGGTATGCAACTAATGAAAAACTGTTTTTT. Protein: CASSLGQGYATNEKLFF. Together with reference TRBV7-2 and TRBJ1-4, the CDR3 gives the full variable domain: GAGVSQSPSNKVTEKGKDVELRCDPISGHTALYWYRQSLGQGLEFLIYFQGNSAPDKSGLPSDRFSAERTGGSVSTLTIQRTQQEDSAVYLCASSLGQGYATNEKLFFGSGTQLSVL.

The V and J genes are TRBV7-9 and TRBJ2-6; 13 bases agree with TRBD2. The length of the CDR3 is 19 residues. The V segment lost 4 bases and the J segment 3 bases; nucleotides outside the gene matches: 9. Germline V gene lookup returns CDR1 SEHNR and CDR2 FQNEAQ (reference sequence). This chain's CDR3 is CASSSWTSGSQGGANVLTF. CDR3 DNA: TGTGCCAGCAGCTCCTGGACTAGCGGGAGCCAAGGTGGGGCCAACGTCCTGACTTTC. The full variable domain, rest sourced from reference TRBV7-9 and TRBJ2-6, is DTGVSQNPRHKITKRGQNVTFRCDPISEHNRLYWYRQTLGQGPEFLTYFQNEAQLEKSRLLSDRFSAERPKGSFSTLEIQRTEQGDSAMYLCASSSWTSGSQGGANVLTFGAGSRLTVL.

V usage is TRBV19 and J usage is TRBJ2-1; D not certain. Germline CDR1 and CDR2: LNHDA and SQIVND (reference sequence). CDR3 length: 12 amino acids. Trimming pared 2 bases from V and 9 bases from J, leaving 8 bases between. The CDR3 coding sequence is TGTGCCAGTAGTATATTGGGAACTGAGCAGTTCTTC. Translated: CASSILGTEQFF.

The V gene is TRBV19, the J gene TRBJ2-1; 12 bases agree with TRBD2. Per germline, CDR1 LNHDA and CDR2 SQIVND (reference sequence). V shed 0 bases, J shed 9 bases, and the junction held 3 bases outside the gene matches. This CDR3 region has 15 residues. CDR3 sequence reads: CASSIDALAGGEQFF. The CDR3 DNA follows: TGTGCCAGTAGTATAGATGCACTAGCGGGAGGTGAGCAGTTCTTC.

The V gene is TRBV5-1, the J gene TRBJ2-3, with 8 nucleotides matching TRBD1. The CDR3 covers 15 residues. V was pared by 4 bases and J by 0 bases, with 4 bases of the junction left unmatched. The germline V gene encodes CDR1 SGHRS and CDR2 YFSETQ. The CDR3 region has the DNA TGCGCCAGCAGCAAGACAGGGGCGAGCACAGATACGCAGTATTTT. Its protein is CASSKTGASTDTQYF.

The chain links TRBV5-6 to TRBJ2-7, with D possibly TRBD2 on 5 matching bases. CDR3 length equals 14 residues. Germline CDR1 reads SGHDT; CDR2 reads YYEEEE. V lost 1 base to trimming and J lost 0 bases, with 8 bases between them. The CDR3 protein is CASSLPGYSYEQYF. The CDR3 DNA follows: TGTGCCAGCAGCTTGCCGGGGTACTCCTACGAGCAGTACTTC.

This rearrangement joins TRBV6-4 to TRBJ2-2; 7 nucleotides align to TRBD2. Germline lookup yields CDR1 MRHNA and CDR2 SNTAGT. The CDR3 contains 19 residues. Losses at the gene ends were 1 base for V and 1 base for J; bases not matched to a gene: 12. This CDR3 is CASSDFPLADQLNTGELFF. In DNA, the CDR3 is TGTGCCAGCAGTGACTTCCCCCTAGCGGATCAGCTGAACACCGGGGAGCTGTTTTTT.

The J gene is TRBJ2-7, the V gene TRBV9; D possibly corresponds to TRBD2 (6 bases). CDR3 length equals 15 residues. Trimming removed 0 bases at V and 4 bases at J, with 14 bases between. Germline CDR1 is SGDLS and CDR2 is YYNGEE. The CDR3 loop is CASSVGGSGDYEQYF. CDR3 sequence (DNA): TGTGCCAGCAGCGTAGGGGGTAGCGGTGATTACGAGCAGTACTTC.

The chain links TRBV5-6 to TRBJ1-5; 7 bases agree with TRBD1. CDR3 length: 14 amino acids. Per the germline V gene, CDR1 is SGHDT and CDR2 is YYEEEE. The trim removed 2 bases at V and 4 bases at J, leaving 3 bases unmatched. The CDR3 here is CASSLYRGNQPQHF. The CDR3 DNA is TGTGCCAGCAGCTTATACAGGGGAAATCAGCCCCAGCATTTT.

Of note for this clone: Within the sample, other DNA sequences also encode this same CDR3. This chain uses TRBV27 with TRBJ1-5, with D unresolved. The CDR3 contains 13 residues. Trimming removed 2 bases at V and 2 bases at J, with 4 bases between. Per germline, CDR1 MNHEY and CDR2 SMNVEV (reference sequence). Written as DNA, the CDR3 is TGTGCCAGCAGTTTAAAGGGCAATCAGCCCCAGCATTTT. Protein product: CASSLKGNQPQHF.

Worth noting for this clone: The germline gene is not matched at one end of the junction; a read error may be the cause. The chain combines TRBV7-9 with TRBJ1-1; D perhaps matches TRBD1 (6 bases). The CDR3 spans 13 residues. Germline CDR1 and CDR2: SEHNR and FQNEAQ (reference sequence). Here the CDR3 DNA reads TGTGCCAGCACCTTAGTGGGGGCTGGGGAAGCTTTCTTT. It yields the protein CASTLVGAGEAFF.

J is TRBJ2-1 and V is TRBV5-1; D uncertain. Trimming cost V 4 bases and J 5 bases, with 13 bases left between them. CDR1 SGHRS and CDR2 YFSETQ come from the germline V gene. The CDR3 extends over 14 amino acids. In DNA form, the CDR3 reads TGCGCCAGCAGCGGCTTCGCGAGCGACAATGAGCAGTTCTTC. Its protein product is CASSGFASDNEQFF.

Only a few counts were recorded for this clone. CDR3 coding DNA: TGTGCCAGCAGCCAAGAGGCGGAAGGATACGAGCAGTACTTC. The encoded protein is CASSQEAEGYEQYF. V is TRBV4-2 and J is TRBJ2-7; D not resolved. The germline V gene encodes CDR1 LGHNA and CDR2 YNFKEQ. V lost 0 bases, J lost 4 bases, and 10 bases lay in between. This CDR3 contains 14 residues.